The 23 T cell receptor beta chains reported below all come from one sample, sequenced in a study of cytomegalovirus exposure and HLA in healthy donors. PCR primers comprised 60 Vbeta and 13 Jbeta primers. The table came from immunoSEQ multiplex PCR; TCRdb's copy has only in-frame clones and leaves some out. The sample holds approximately 90,000 clones, 76% seen once. Sequenced sample: PBMCs. These receptor sequences come from a man aged 35-49 years in good health and CMV-seronegative.

The gene calls are TRBV28 and TRBJ1-3; the match to TRBD1 covers 7 bases. V was clipped by 6 bases and J by 0 bases; unmatched bases: 5. Germline lookup yields CDR1 MDHEN and CDR2 SYDVKM. This CDR3 comprises 15 residues. The CDR3: CASRETGFSGNTIYF. CDR3 bases: TGTGCCAGCAGGGAGACAGGGTTCTCTGGAAACACCATATATTTT.

The rearrangement uses TRBV7-3 and TRBJ2-2; tentative D call: TRBD2 (7 bases). This CDR3 contains 15 residues. Between the trimmed V and J ends, which lost 1 base and 3 bases, there was a span of 9 bases. Germline loops: CDR1 SGHTA, CDR2 FQGTGA. In DNA form, the CDR3 reads TGTGCCAGCAGCTTAAGGGGGGGCGACACCGGGGAGCTGTTTTTT. Translated: CASSLRGGDTGELFF.

This chain uses TRBV27 with TRBJ1-3; D may be TRBD1 (5 bases). The CDR3 is 14 residues long. Trimming cost V 6 bases and J 2 bases, with 11 bases left between them. Germline V gene data show CDR1 as MNHEY and CDR2 as SMNVEV (reference sequence). CDR3 sequence (DNA): TGTGCCAGCAGCCGGTGGGGGGCTGGAAACACCATATATTTT. Translating it yields CASSRWGAGNTIYF.

The sample holds a few counts of this clone. The rearrangement uses TRBV19 and TRBJ1-1; D is perhaps TRBD1 (6 bases). CDR3 length equals 13 residues. The ends were cut back, 7 bases at V and 0 bases at J, with 9 bases in the middle. The germline V gene has CDR1 LNHDA and CDR2 SQIVND (reference sequence). The CDR3, as DNA: TGTGCCAGTATGACAGGTATGAACACTGAAGCTTTCTTT. This codes for CASMTGMNTEAFF. The full variable domain, with the rest looked up from reference TRBV19 and TRBJ1-1, is DGGITQSPKYLFRKEGQNVTLSCEQNLNHDAMYWYRQDPGQGLRLIYYSQIVNDFQKGDIAEGYSVSREKKESFPLTVTSAQKNPTAFYLCASMTGMNTEAFFGQGTRLTVV.

This clone was seen a few times. The chain joins TRBV25-1 to TRBJ1-1; 7 bases agree with TRBD1. The ends lost 4 bases at V and 4 bases at J; junction bases unmatched: 12. From germline, CDR1 is MGHDK and CDR2 SYGVNS. The CDR3 consists of 16 residues. CDR3 amino acids: CASSGDRVALGTEAFF. Written as DNA, the CDR3 is TGTGCCAGCAGTGGCGACAGGGTGGCCCTAGGCACTGAAGCTTTCTTT.

The chain combines TRBV2 with TRBJ2-7; tentative D call: TRBD2 (7 bases). Germline V gene data show CDR1 as SNHLY and CDR2 as FYNNEI. The CDR3 spans 14 residues. V lost 7 bases and J lost 6, with 19 bases in between. CDR3 sequence reads: CASTFLPGGAEQYF. Here the CDR3 DNA reads TGTGCCAGCACCTTTCTGCCTGGGGGGGCCGAGCAGTACTTC. Drawing the rest from reference TRBV2 and TRBJ2-7, the complete variable domain is EPEVTQTPSHQVTQMGQEVILRCVPISNHLYFYWYRQILGQKVEFLVSFYNNEISEKSEIFDDQFSVERPDGSNFTLKIRSTKLEDSAMYFCASTFLPGGAEQYFGPGTRLTVT.

Written as DNA, the CDR3 is TGTGCCAGCAGCCATGGGGGGGCTGGTCCTTCCTACGAGCAGTACTTC. Its protein is CASSHGGAGPSYEQYF. The chain is built from TRBV7-9 and TRBJ2-7; D is possibly TRBD2 (7 bases). Germline lookup yields CDR1 SEHNR and CDR2 FQNEAQ (reference sequence). There are 16 residues in the CDR3. Deletions cut 5 bases from V and 1 base from J, with 18 bases between.

V gene TRBV10-3 combines with J gene TRBJ1-2; TRBD1 matches 7 bases. This CDR3 is built from 14 residues. Germline V gene data show CDR1 as ENHRY and CDR2 as SYGVKD. V trimming: 0 bases; J trimming: 5 bases; junction bases outside the gene matches: 3. The CDR3: CAISESGQSYGYTF. The CDR3 region has the DNA TGTGCCATCAGTGAGTCGGGACAGAGTTATGGCTACACCTTC.

This rearrangement joins TRBV7-6 to TRBJ1-6; weak D call: TRBD1 (6 bases). Germline V gene data show CDR1 as SGHVS and CDR2 as FNYEAQ. This CDR3 comprises 15 residues. The V and J ends lost 3 bases and 10 bases respectively, with 16 bases between them. The CDR3 bases are TGTGCCAGCAGCTTTGAAGGGGGTTCTGGCTCACCCCTCCACTTT. Translated, it gives CASSFEGGSGSPLHF.

J is TRBJ1-2 and V is TRBV18, with D tentatively TRBD1 (5 bases). V was shortened by 4 bases and J by 0 bases, with 15 bases between the two germline ends. The CDR3 extends over 16 amino acids. Germline V gene lookup returns CDR1 KGHSH and CDR2 LQKENI. The CDR3 region has the DNA TGTGCCAGCTCACGCGGCAGGGAAGCAACTAACTATGGCTACACCTTC. This translates into CASSRGREATNYGYTF.

V is TRBV7-8 and J is TRBJ2-5; the match to TRBD2 covers 8 bases. Germline CDR1 reads SGHVS; CDR2 reads FQNEAQ. Trimming cost V 3 bases and J 2 bases; bases outside gene matches: 2. The length of the CDR3 is 14 residues. The CDR3 loop reads CASSLGTSQETQYF. CDR3 nucleotides: TGTGCCAGCAGCTTGGGGACTAGTCAAGAGACCCAGTACTTC. The full variable domain, rest sourced from reference TRBV7-8 and TRBJ2-5, is GAGVSQSPRYKVAKRGQDVALRCDPISGHVSLFWYQQALGQGPEFLTYFQNEAQLDKSGLPSDRFFAERPEGSVSTLKIQRTQQEDSAVYLCASSLGTSQETQYFGPGTRLLVL.

There are a few counts of this clone. The V gene is TRBV19, the J gene TRBJ1-6; no firm D call. CDR1 is LNHDA, CDR2 SQIVND, per germline (reference sequence). The CDR3 loop spans 16 amino acids. V dropped 3 bases and J dropped 0 bases, with 9 bases sitting between them. CDR3 protein: CASSIPGSSYNSPLHF. The CDR3 DNA sequence: TGTGCCAGTAGTATCCCCGGGAGCTCCTATAATTCACCCCTCCACTTT.

This chain joins TRBV7-9 and TRBJ2-4; D call uncertain. Looked up from germline, CDR1 is SEHNR and CDR2 is FQNEAQ (reference sequence). The V gene lost 1 base and the J gene lost 9 bases, with 7 bases spanning the gap. This CDR3 contains 12 residues. CDR3 sequence reads: CASSLGRSIQYF. In DNA, the CDR3 is TGTGCCAGCAGCTTAGGCAGAAGCATTCAGTACTTC.

The genes are TRBV4-2 and TRBJ1-2; 8 bases map to TRBD1. Germline CDR1 reads LGHNA; CDR2 reads YNFKEQ. The length of the CDR3 is 14 residues. Trimming removed 3 bases from V and 5 bases from J; junction bases left unmatched: 5. The CDR3 spells CASSHPDREYGYTF. The CDR3 DNA sequence: TGTGCCAGCAGCCATCCGGACAGGGAGTATGGCTACACCTTC.

This clone was seen a single time. CDR3: CASSVQGSNSEAFF. CDR3 DNA sequence: TGTGCCAGCAGTGTCCAGGGTTCAAACTCTGAAGCTTTCTTT. The chain recombines TRBV27 with TRBJ1-1, with a possible D match to TRBD1 (5 bases). Between the trimmed V and J ends, which lost 5 bases and 6 bases, there was a span of 16 bases. Germline V lookup: CDR1 MNHEY, CDR2 SMNVEV (reference sequence). CDR3 length equals 14 residues.

The rearrangement joins TRBV27 to TRBJ1-2; no reliable D call. Germline V lookup: CDR1 MNHEY, CDR2 SMNVEV (reference sequence). With 2 bases removed from V and 3 bases from J, the gap between germline ends came to 13 bases. The CDR3 spans 15 residues. CDR3 sequence: CASSLIFGQYYGYTF. Here the CDR3 DNA reads TGTGCCAGCAGTTTAATATTTGGGCAGTACTATGGCTACACCTTC.

In DNA form, the CDR3 reads TGTGCCAGCAGCCTCCTAATCGGAGCCGACAGGGGAAAAAACTATGGCTACACCTTC. Translation: CASSLLIGADRGKNYGYTF. The chain has TRBV5-8 and TRBJ1-2, with 8 bases that match TRBD1. The CDR3 has 19 residues. The V gene's germline CDR1 is SGHTS and CDR2 YDEGEE. J was trimmed by 2 bases and V by 4 bases; bases with no gene match: 19. The full variable domain, in which reference TRBV5-8 and TRBJ1-2 provide the parts outside the CDR3, is EAGVTQSPTHLIKTRGQQATLRCSPISGHTSVYWYQQALGLGLQFLLWYDEGEERNRGNFPPRFSGRQFPNYSSELNVNALELEDSALYLCASSLLIGADRGKNYGYTFGSGTRLTVV.

V is TRBV4-3 and J is TRBJ1-6; 7 bases are a match to TRBD1. This CDR3 spans 16 amino acids. Per germline, CDR1 LGHNA and CDR2 YSLEER. V was pared by 1 base and J by 2 bases, with 2 bases of the junction left unmatched. The CDR3 reads CASSQGQGTYNSPLHF. The CDR3 coding sequence is TGCGCCAGCAGCCAAGGACAGGGCACCTATAATTCACCCCTCCACTTT.

V is TRBV9 and J is TRBJ1-2; D not certain. The CDR3 spans 12 residues. V lost 4 bases to trimming and J lost 8 bases, with 12 bases between them. Germline V gene sequence: CDR1 SGDLS, CDR2 YYNGEE. The CDR3 loop reads CASSSPGEGYTF. The CDR3 DNA reads TGTGCCAGCAGCTCTCCTGGAGAAGGCTACACCTTC. The whole variable domain, remainder taken from reference TRBV9 and TRBJ1-2, is DSGVTQTPKHLITATGQRVTLRCSPRSGDLSVYWYQQSLDQGLQFLIQYYNGEERAKGNILERFSAQQFPDLHSELNLSSLELGDSALYFCASSSPGEGYTFGSGTRLTVV.

This chain joins TRBV27 and TRBJ2-7; D uncertain. V was pared by 5 bases and J by 0 bases, with 8 bases between. Germline assignment: CDR1 MNHEY and CDR2 SMNVEV (reference sequence). CDR3 length: 13 amino acids. CDR3 bases: TGTGCCAGCAGTCCCCGACACTCCTACGAGCAGTACTTC. The encoded protein is CASSPRHSYEQYF.

This chain joins TRBV4-1 and TRBJ2-2, with 13 bases lining up with TRBD2. The CDR3 has 18 amino acids. Germline values: CDR1 MGHRA, CDR2 YSYEKL. Losses at the gene ends were 0 bases for V and 6 bases for J; bases not matched to a gene: 7. CDR3 residues: CASSQEATTSGGSGELFF. CDR3 sequence (DNA): TGCGCCAGCAGCCAAGAAGCGACGACTAGCGGGGGGTCCGGGGAGCTGTTTTTT.

The chain has TRBV7-2 and TRBJ2-3, with a tentative D call TRBD2 (6 bases). CDR3 length: 16 residues. The germline V and J ends were trimmed by 3 bases and 1 base, with 14 bases remaining between them. Germline loops: CDR1 SGHTA, CDR2 FQGNSA. DNA of the CDR3: TGTGCCAGCAGCTTTAGGCGGGACCCCCGCACAGATACGCAGTATTTT. Residues: CASSFRRDPRTDTQYF. Together with reference TRBV7-2 and TRBJ2-3, the CDR3 gives the full variable domain: GAGVSQSPSNKVTEKGKDVELRCDPISGHTALYWYRQSLGQGLEFLIYFQGNSAPDKSGLPSDRFSAERTGGSVSTLTIQRTQQEDSAVYLCASSFRRDPRTDTQYFGPGTRLTVL.

This clone was observed a handful of times. This chain uses TRBV6-4 with TRBJ2-2; TRBD2 aligns across 8 bases. Germline V gene data show CDR1 as MRHNA and CDR2 as SNTAGT. V trimming: 3 bases; J trimming: 4 bases; junction bases outside the gene matches: 4. The CDR3 runs 15 residues. The CDR3 loop is CASSEAGGGTGELFF. CDR3 DNA sequence: TGTGCCAGCAGTGAGGCCGGGGGGGGCACCGGGGAGCTGTTTTTT.